Following are 4 T cell receptor beta chains from one sample sequenced in a study of T-cell reconstitution after alpha-beta-depleted transplantation in children. The library targeted TCRbeta and was prepared with unique molecular identifiers. MiXCR, applied by TCRdb to the PCR reads, yields one record per CDR3 protein. The repertoire holds hundreds of thousands of distinct CDR3 sequences, with roughly 17% as singletons. The sample was PBMCs from the stem cell graft donor, taken from the stem cell graft. These receptors were obtained from a human donor who donated a stem cell graft to a child with acute myeloid leukemia.

This clonotype was counted only a few times. This chain connects TRBV12-3 or TRBV12-4 to TRBJ2-1; 9 bases are a match to TRBD2. Trimming at V came to 6 bases and at J to 7 bases, leaving 4 bases not matched to a gene. The CDR3 is 13 amino acids. The CDR3 nucleotides read TGTGCCAGCAGGACTAGCGGAATAAATGAGCAGTTCTTC. The encoded protein is CASRTSGINEQFF.

This clonotype was counted a few times. CDR3 sequence: CASSPTATGQPQHF. The CDR3 DNA reads as TGTGCCAGCAGTCCAACAGCGACCGGTCAGCCCCAGCATTTT. The chain combines TRBV27 with TRBJ1-5, with unresolved D. The CDR3 has 14 amino acids. Germline CDR1 reads MNHEY; CDR2 reads SMNVEV (reference sequence). V lost 5 bases and J 6 bases, leaving 14 bases between the germline ends.

This clonotype has ten or more counts. J is TRBJ2-1 and V is TRBV20-1, with a possible D match to TRBD2 (6 bases). The CDR3 length is 14 residues. Trimming pared 5 bases from V and 0 bases from J, leaving 11 bases between. The germline CDR1 and CDR2 sequences are DFQATT and SNEGSKA (reference sequence). The CDR3 sequence is CSAYSGSSYNEQFF. CDR3 coding DNA: TGCAGTGCTTATAGCGGTAGCTCCTACAATGAGCAGTTCTTC.

There are many counts of this clonotype. This chain joins TRBV7-2 and TRBJ1-5; no firm D call. CDR3 length: 15 amino acids. CDR1 and CDR2 (germline): SGHTA, FQGNSA. Trimming removed 0 bases from V and 4 bases from J, with 10 bases in between. In DNA form, the CDR3 reads TGTGCCAGCAGCTTAGCCCCGTACGGAAATCAGCCCCAGCATTTT. Encoded protein: CASSLAPYGNQPQHF.